These 29 T cell receptor beta chains were sequenced from one sample in a study of cytomegalovirus exposure and HLA in healthy donors. The PCR made use of 60 Vbeta and 13 Jbeta primers. Assay used: immunoSEQ multiplex PCR; TCRdb lists only in-frame clones, some missing. Of roughly 130,000 clones in the sample, about three quarters are singletons; the top ten hold approximately 1.2%. The specimen was PBMCs. All receptors come from a male donor in good health and CMV-seropositive.

This clone was counted a few times. This chain connects TRBV2 to TRBJ2-6; TRBD2 agrees at 8 bases. The CDR3 contains 18 residues. Trimming at V came to 2 bases and at J to 1 base, leaving 7 bases not matched to a gene. The germline CDR1 and CDR2 sequences are SNHLY and FYNNEI. DNA of the CDR3: TGTGCCAGCAGTGAATTTCGGGGGGGTACTTCTGGGGCCAACGTCCTGACTTTC. It is translated as CASSEFRGGTSGANVLTF.

V usage is TRBV6-6 and J usage is TRBJ1-1; possibly TRBD1 for D (5 bases). V lost 7 bases to trimming and J lost 3 bases, with 15 bases between them. CDR1 MNHNY and CDR2 SVGAGI come from the germline V gene (reference sequence). The CDR3 consists of 14 residues. The CDR3 nucleotides read TGTGCCAGCACTCCGGGACTCTGGGACACTGAAGCTTTCTTT. It yields the protein CASTPGLWDTEAFF.

V gene TRBV9 combines with J gene TRBJ1-1; D remains unclear. CDR1 is SGDLS and CDR2 is YYNGEE in the germline V gene. Trimming took off 4 bases at V and 5 bases at J, with 12 bases between the two ends. The CDR3 covers 13 residues. This chain's CDR3 is CASSPGGTTEAFF. The DNA of the CDR3 is TGTGCCAGCAGCCCAGGTGGTACTACTGAAGCTTTCTTT.

V gene TRBV10-1 combines with J gene TRBJ1-6; 8 bases align to TRBD1. The CDR3 has 16 residues. The V gene end was trimmed by 2 bases and the J gene end by 7 bases; junction bases not matched to a gene: 7. Germline V gene lookup returns CDR1 WNHNN and CDR2 SYGVQD (reference sequence). As DNA, the CDR3 is TGCGCCAGCAGTGAGAGTGGACAGGGTGGGAATTCACCCCTCCACTTT. It codes for CASSESGQGGNSPLHF.

The table lists this clone with a count of one. The chain couples TRBV7-3 to TRBJ2-3; possible D gene TRBD2, 5 bases. The CDR3 totals 14 residues. Per germline, CDR1 SGHTA and CDR2 FQGTGA. V was pared by 5 bases and J by 4 bases, with 13 bases between. The CDR3 is CASSISPGSDTQYF. The CDR3 nucleotides are TGTGCCAGCAGCATATCCCCGGGGTCAGATACGCAGTATTTT.

This clone came up a few times. This rearrangement joins TRBV5-6 to TRBJ1-1; D is undetermined. V was clipped by 1 base and J by 4 bases, with 8 bases between them. Germline CDR1 is SGHDT and CDR2 is YYEEEE. The CDR3 length is 13 residues. The CDR3 loop reads CASSLLVATEAFF. The CDR3 DNA reads as TGTGCCAGCAGCTTGCTGGTGGCCACTGAAGCTTTCTTT. The full variable domain, in which reference TRBV5-6 and TRBJ1-1 provide the parts outside the CDR3, is DAGVTQSPTHLIKTRGQQVTLRCSPKSGHDTVSWYQQALGQGPQFIFQYYEEEERQRGNFPDRFSGHQFPNYSSELNVNALLLGDSALYLCASSLLVATEAFFGQGTRLTVV.

The genes are TRBV19 and TRBJ1-2; D is possibly TRBD1 (6 bases). Germline V lookup: CDR1 LNHDA, CDR2 SQIVND (reference sequence). The CDR3 is 17 residues long. V lost 3 bases and J lost 7, with 24 bases in between. In nucleotides, the CDR3 is TGTGCCAGTAGTATGGGATATAACAGGGAAAATCGACGTGGCTACACCTTC. Residues: CASSMGYNRENRRGYTF. The variable domain in full, completed from reference TRBV19 and TRBJ1-2, reads DGGITQSPKYLFRKEGQNVTLSCEQNLNHDAMYWYRQDPGQGLRLIYYSQIVNDFQKGDIAEGYSVSREKKESFPLTVTSAQKNPTAFYLCASSMGYNRENRRGYTFGSGTRLTVV.

The chain couples TRBV19 to TRBJ2-2; no firm D call. Trimming shortened V by 4 bases and J by 1 base, and 7 bases separated the two germline ends. This CDR3 spans 14 amino acids. Per the germline V gene, CDR1 is LNHDA and CDR2 is SQIVND (reference sequence). The CDR3 DNA reads TGTGCCAGTAGTAATTCACAGAACACCGGGGAGCTGTTTTTT. Its protein product is CASSNSQNTGELFF.

The V call is TRBV6-4, the J call TRBJ2-3; TRBD2 is a possible D gene (6 bases). Per the germline V gene, CDR1 is MRHNA and CDR2 is SNTAGT. The CDR3 has 13 amino acids. Trimming shortened V by 3 bases and J by 2 bases, and 6 bases separated the two germline ends. CDR3 nucleotides: TGTGCCAGCAGTGAGGACTACACAGATACGCAGTATTTT. Translated, it gives CASSEDYTDTQYF.

The chain combines TRBV7-3 with TRBJ1-5; D not resolved. Looked up from germline, CDR1 is SGHTA and CDR2 is FQGTGA. The ends were cut back, 2 bases at V and 0 bases at J, with 8 bases in the middle. The CDR3 has 15 residues. The CDR3 DNA is TGTGCCAGCAGCTTAGACACCATTAGCAATCAGCCCCAGCATTTT. Its translation: CASSLDTISNQPQHF.

The chain carries TRBV19 and TRBJ1-5, with D possibly matching TRBD1 (6 bases). CDR3 length: 16 residues. Germline V gene sequence: CDR1 LNHDA, CDR2 SQIVND (reference sequence). The V end was cut by 7 bases, the J end by 0 bases, with 16 bases between. CDR3 DNA sequence: TGTGCCAGTAATGGCGGGCAGGGGCCTAGCAATCAGCCCCAGCATTTT. It translates to CASNGGQGPSNQPQHF.

V and J are TRBV19 and TRBJ1-1; tentatively, D is TRBD1 (6 bases). CDR3 length: 15 residues. Deletions cut 8 bases from V and 1 base from J, with 17 bases between. CDR1 is LNHDA and CDR2 is SQIVND in the germline V gene (reference sequence). CDR3 DNA sequence: TGTGCCAGTCGTTACTCGGGACACGCGAACACTGAAGCTTTCTTT. Residues: CASRYSGHANTEAFF.

The genes are TRBV19 and TRBJ2-1, with 9 bases fitting TRBD2. V shed 4 bases, J shed 6 bases, and the junction held 13 bases outside the gene matches. The CDR3 runs to 17 residues. Germline loops: CDR1 LNHDA, CDR2 SQIVND (reference sequence). DNA of the CDR3: TGTGCCAGTAGTACCCCGATGTTTGCGGGAGGGCTCAATGAGCAGTTCTTC. The encoded protein is CASSTPMFAGGLNEQFF.

This clone turned up a few times. The gene calls are TRBV2 and TRBJ1-1; maybe TRBD1 (5 bases). V lost 6 bases and J 5 bases, leaving 10 bases between the germline ends. CDR3 size: 12 residues. The germline V gene has CDR1 SNHLY and CDR2 FYNNEI. CDR3: CASRRQSTEAFF. The CDR3 DNA sequence: TGTGCCAGCAGACGACAGAGTACTGAAGCTTTCTTT.

The CDR3 nucleotides are TGTGCCAGCAGCGTAGGGAGCGGGGTTTACAATGAGCAGTTCTTC. This encodes CASSVGSGVYNEQFF. The rearrangement joins TRBV9 to TRBJ2-1, with 7 bases that match TRBD2. With 0 bases clipped from V and 4 bases from J, the junction kept 4 bases outside the gene matches. CDR1 and CDR2 from the germline V gene are SGDLS and YYNGEE. The length of the CDR3 is 15 residues.

CDR3 sequence: CASSIPQAAYHTEAFF. The CDR3 DNA reads as TGTGCCAGTAGTATACCCCAAGCGGCGTATCACACTGAAGCTTTCTTT. The chain joins TRBV19 to TRBJ1-1; no reliable D call. Germline lookup yields CDR1 LNHDA and CDR2 SQIVND (reference sequence). The CDR3 consists of 16 residues. Trimming removed 2 bases from V and 3 bases from J, with 16 bases in between.

CDR3 residues: CASSQGLISYNEQFF. DNA of the CDR3: TGTGCCAGCAGCCAGGGACTGATCTCCTACAATGAGCAGTTCTTC. V gene TRBV5-8 combines with J gene TRBJ2-1, with D possibly TRBD2 on 6 matching bases. V gave up 4 bases and J gave up 0 bases, with 11 bases separating them. The CDR3 contains 15 residues. From germline, CDR1 is SGHTS and CDR2 YDEGEE.

V is TRBV10-1 and J is TRBJ2-1; D gene unclear. V was trimmed by 6 bases and J by 4 bases, leaving 16 bases between them. Germline values: CDR1 WNHNN, CDR2 SYGVQD (reference sequence). The CDR3 has 15 amino acids. For the CDR3, the DNA is TGCGCCAGCAGAGCCCATCTTCTTTCTTACAATGAGCAGTTCTTC. Protein sequence: CASRAHLLSYNEQFF.

The J gene is TRBJ2-2, the V gene TRBV6-4; 9 bases map to TRBD1. The V gene's germline CDR1 is MRHNA and CDR2 SNTAGT. V shed 4 bases, J shed 6 bases, and the junction held 6 bases outside the gene matches. The CDR3 is 15 amino acids. CDR3 bases: TGTGCCAGCAGTGTGACAGGGGGAGGATCCGGGGAGCTGTTTTTT. This gives the protein CASSVTGGGSGELFF.

The V call is TRBV10-1, the J call TRBJ2-2, with D perhaps TRBD2 (7 bases). CDR3 length equals 15 residues. The germline V and J ends were trimmed by 3 bases and 3 bases, with 11 bases remaining between them. The V gene's germline CDR1 is WNHNN and CDR2 SYGVQD (reference sequence). The CDR3 here is CASSDGGRDTGELFF. The CDR3 DNA follows: TGCGCCAGCAGTGACGGGGGGCGGGACACCGGGGAGCTGTTTTTT.

V is TRBV27 and J is TRBJ2-7; 9 bases align to TRBD2. Per the germline V gene, CDR1 is MNHEY and CDR2 is SMNVEV (reference sequence). The CDR3 sequence is 14 residues long. After removal of 4 bases from V and 2 bases from J, the junction contained 3 bases not matched to a gene. CDR3 amino acids: CASSSTSGTYEQYF. CDR3 nucleotides: TGTGCCAGCAGTTCGACTAGCGGTACCTACGAGCAGTACTTC.

The chain has TRBV29-1 and TRBJ1-1; D perhaps matches TRBD1 (6 bases). Germline V CDR1 and CDR2: SQVTM, ANQGSEA. Trimming removed 6 bases at V and 0 bases at J, with 11 bases between. The CDR3 extends over 13 amino acids. CDR3 sequence reads: CSVRGIMNTEAFF. Written as DNA, the CDR3 is TGCAGCGTCAGGGGTATCATGAACACTGAAGCTTTCTTT.

The V and J genes are TRBV9 and TRBJ1-3; D ambiguous. Trimming took off 2 bases at V and 4 bases at J, with 4 bases between the two ends. The CDR3 length is 12 residues. From germline, CDR1 is SGDLS and CDR2 YYNGEE. The chain's CDR3 is CASSVPGNTIYF. The CDR3 DNA reads TGTGCCAGCAGCGTTCCGGGAAACACCATATATTTT.

The chain couples TRBV29-1 to TRBJ2-7; tentative D call: TRBD2 (7 bases). The CDR3 is made up of 12 amino acids. Trimming left V 5 bases short and J 4 bases short, with 12 bases between. Germline V gene sequence: CDR1 SQVTM, CDR2 ANQGSEA. CDR3 nucleotide sequence: TGCAGCGTTAGGGGGGGGTCTTACGAGCAGTACTTC. This encodes CSVRGGSYEQYF.

The chain links TRBV6-6 to TRBJ1-5; D gene unclear. CDR3 length: 14 residues. Trimming removed 5 bases at V and 2 bases at J, with 10 bases between. From germline, CDR1 is MNHNY and CDR2 SVGAGI (reference sequence). The CDR3 loop is CASSPTVGNQPQHF. The DNA for the CDR3 is TGTGCCAGCAGTCCCACAGTAGGCAATCAGCCCCAGCATTTT.

The rearrangement links TRBV25-1 to TRBJ1-2; 10 bases line up with TRBD1. The CDR3 consists of 16 residues. Trimming took 2 bases from V and 6 from J; bases not matched to a gene: 9. From germline, CDR1 is MGHDK and CDR2 SYGVNS. CDR3: CASSERAAGQGNGYTF. The DNA for the CDR3 is TGTGCCAGCAGTGAAAGAGCAGCGGGACAGGGGAATGGCTACACCTTC.

The CDR3 nucleotides are TGCGCCAGCAGCTTGGAGAGGGCGGAGCGCTATACGCAGTATTTT. Its protein product is CASSLERAERYTQYF. The genes are TRBV5-1 and TRBJ2-3, with D maybe TRBD2 (5 bases). Germline loops: CDR1 SGHRS, CDR2 YFSETQ. Deletions cut 0 bases from V and 7 bases from J, with 15 bases between. The CDR3 spans 15 residues.

With respect to this clone: Germline is not matched at one junction end, which may reflect a read error. The J gene is TRBJ2-5, the V gene TRBV7-9; weak D call: TRBD1 (5 bases). Germline V lookup: CDR1 SEHNR, CDR2 FQNEAQ (reference sequence). CDR3 length equals 17 residues. Here the CDR3 reads CSSSFNRTGPGKRSQYF. CDR3 sequence (DNA): TGTTCCAGCAGCTTTAACAGGACGGGTCCGGGTAAGAGGTCCCAGTACTTC.

This clone was seen only once. The rearrangement joins TRBV19 to TRBJ2-1, with 11 bases fitting TRBD2. Germline CDR1 is LNHDA and CDR2 is SQIVND (reference sequence). The J segment lost 4 bases and the V segment lost 5 bases, leaving 7 bases of the junction unmatched. This CDR3 is built from 16 residues. The CDR3 is CASSPQGLAAYNEQFF. DNA for the CDR3: TGTGCCAGTAGTCCCCAGGGACTAGCGGCGTACAATGAGCAGTTCTTC.